The rows below give T cell receptor beta chains drawn from one sample of a study of blood T cell repertoires in COVID-19. Assay used: immunoSEQ multiplex PCR; TCRdb lists only in-frame clones, some missing. The sample lists approximately 200,000 clones, around 89% occurring once. The material sequenced was peripheral blood. These receptor sequences come from a woman aged 25 to 45 with acute or convalescent COVID-19. Both conserved end residues are part of each CDR3.

j_call v_call cdr3_aa
TRBJ1-6 TRBV10-2 CASVSGTGSSPLHF
TRBJ1-5 TRBV28 CASRAVIYQPQHF
TRBJ2-7 TRBV20-1 CSASSHYEQYF
TRBJ2-7 TRBV3-1/TRBV3-2 CASSRLAQSSYEQYF
TRBJ2-7 TRBV28 CASCQAGYEQYF
TRBJ1-1 TRBV28 CASSLSQTEAFF
TRBJ2-3 TRBV7-2 CASSLTSSDTQYF
TRBJ2-1 TRBV4-2 CASSQDSGGSSYNEQFF
TRBJ2-7 TRBV30 CAWSETETSPRIF
TRBJ2-3 TRBV11-2 CASSSPAVDTQYF
TRBJ1-2 TRBV3-1/TRBV3-2 CASGLSFYGYTF
TRBJ2-5 TRBV4-1 CASSRTGLEYEETQYF
TRBJ2-1 TRBV15 CATGDRYNEQFF
TRBJ1-6 TRBV28 CASSLNSDFQGALHF
TRBJ1-5 TRBV2 CASGGTGHQPQHF
TRBJ2-2 TRBV2 CASSSPTRASGSGELFF
TRBJ1-1 TRBV6-5 CASRAELNTEAFF
TRBJ1-5 TRBV28 CASRTGYRGGNQPQHF
TRBJ2-1 TRBV27 CASSSSLFNNEQFF
TRBJ2-3 TRBV5-4 CASSPIQGAGPDTQYF
TRBJ1-4 TRBV11-2 CASSLDWSGTNEKLFF
TRBJ2-2 TRBV6-5 CASSGTSGTGELFF
TRBJ2-1 TRBV11-1 CASRKLQGSEQFF
TRBJ2-3 TRBV5-4 CASSFRQSTDTQYF
TRBJ2-7 TRBV20-1 CSASPESFSYEQYF
TRBJ1-5 TRBV6-5 CASSYSVGGLQPQHF
TRBJ2-3 TRBV30 CAWNSGTDTQYF
TRBJ2-7 TRBV25-1 CASSEGAEQYF
TRBJ2-3 TRBV15 CATSTGTPGDTQYF
TRBJ2-3 TRBV20-1 CSARVVDTQYF
TRBJ1-5 TRBV30 CAWGHSSNQPQHF
TRBJ2-1 TRBV27 CASSLNRAGNEQFF
TRBJ2-2 TRBV29-1 CSARGQGTGELFF